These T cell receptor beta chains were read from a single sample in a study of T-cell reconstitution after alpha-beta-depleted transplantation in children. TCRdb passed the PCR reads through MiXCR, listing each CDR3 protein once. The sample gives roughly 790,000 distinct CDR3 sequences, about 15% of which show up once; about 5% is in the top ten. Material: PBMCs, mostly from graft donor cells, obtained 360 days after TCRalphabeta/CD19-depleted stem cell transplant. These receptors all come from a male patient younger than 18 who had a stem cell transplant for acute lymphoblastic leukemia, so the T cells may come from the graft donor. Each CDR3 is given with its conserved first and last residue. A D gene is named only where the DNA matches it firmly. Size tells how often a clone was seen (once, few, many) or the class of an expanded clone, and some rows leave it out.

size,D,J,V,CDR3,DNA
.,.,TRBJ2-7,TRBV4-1,CASSQGAGDVSYEQYF,TGCGCCAGCAGCCAGGGGGCGGGGGACGTTTCCTACGAGCAGTACTTC
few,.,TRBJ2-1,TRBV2,CASTDLRGDEQFF,TGTGCCAGCACGGACCTCAGGGGCGATGAGCAGTTCTTC
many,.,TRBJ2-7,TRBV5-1,CASSLPGADYEQYF,TGCGCCAGCAGCTTGCCAGGAGCAGACTACGAGCAGTACTTC
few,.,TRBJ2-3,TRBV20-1,CSARDKSPIGGYTDTQYF,TGCAGTGCTAGAGATAAATCCCCCATCGGCGGTTACACAGATACGCAGTATTTT
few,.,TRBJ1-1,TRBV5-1,CASSRGDPTEAFF,TGCGCCAGCAGCCGAGGTGATCCCACTGAAGCTTTCTTT
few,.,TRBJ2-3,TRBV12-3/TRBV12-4,CASSLTAGRWDTQYF,TGTGCCAGCAGTTTAACTGCTGGTAGGTGGGATACGCAGTATTTT
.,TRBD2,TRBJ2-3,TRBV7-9,CASSLGRAGLAGPSRYF,TGTGCCAGCAGCTTAGGGCGGGCCGGACTAGCGGGACCATCTAGGTATTTT
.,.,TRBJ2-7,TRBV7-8,CASSLMLAGGRFEQYF,TGTGCCAGCAGCTTAATGTTGGCAGGGGGGCGGTTCGAGCAGTACTTC
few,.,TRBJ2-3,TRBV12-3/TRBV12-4,CASSLVAAQYF,TGTGCCAGCAGTCTAGTCGCCGCGCAGTATTTT
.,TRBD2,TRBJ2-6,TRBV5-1,CASSLRLASSGANVLTF,TGCGCCAGCAGCTTGAGACTAGCGTCCTCTGGGGCCAACGTCCTGACTTTC
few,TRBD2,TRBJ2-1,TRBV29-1,CSVTGTSGRGQFF,TGCAGCGTTACCGGGACTAGCGGGAGGGGGCAGTTCTTC
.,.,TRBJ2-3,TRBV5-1,CASSLKLAPTDTQYF,TGCGCCAGCAGCTTGAAGCTAGCACCCACAGATACGCAGTATTTT
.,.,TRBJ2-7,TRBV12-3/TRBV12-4,CASSFGQGPYEQYF,TGTGCCAGCAGTTTCGGTCAGGGTCCCTACGAGCAGTACTTC